This entry describes one T cell receptor (beta chain). The table lists this clone with a count of one. It has no known antigen specificity. Base qualities were left out, and no much larger clone turns up one base away. Library generation was performed with the immunoSEQ multiplex PCR assay. TCRdb holds this immuneACCESS table with in-frame rearrangements only. Some clones are missing; in checked studies, unresolved V genes explain under half, and the rest has no known cause. Here the sample has roughly 81,000 clones; 70% to 85% occur a single time. The leading ten clones occupy approximately 10% of the sample. The data were obtained in a study of control samples from healthy donors and cancer patients (dated by TCRdb to the early 2020s). The clonotype originates from a man aged 55 to 70 with head and neck cancer. Input material: PBMCs.

The nucleotides read TGCGCCAGCAGCCGAGACAGGGGAAACGGGGAGCTGTTTTTT. This yields the protein CASSRDRGNGELFF. Recombination connected TRBV5-1 to TRBJ2-2, with TRBD1 matching 8 junction bases. CDR1 and CDR2, per the germline V gene, are SGHRS and YFSETQ. V and J are trimmed by 4 bases and 7 bases, and the gene matches miss 6 bases of the junction. Reading from cysteine to phenylalanine, the CDR3 counts 14 amino acids. Solely the CDR3 DNA is kept, with 42 bases framed from the first base. The CDR3, completed at both ends by the reference TRBV5-1 and TRBJ2-2 genes, gives the full variable domain KAGVTQTPRYLIKTRGQQVTLSCSPISGHRSVSWYQQTPGQGLQFLFEYFSETQRNKGNFPGRFSGRQFSNSRSEMNVSTLELGDSALYLCASSRDRGNGELFFGEGSRLTVL.